This passage covers 21 T cell receptor beta chains from one sample sequenced in a study of PD-1 blockade in mismatch repair-deficient tumors. TCRdb keeps only in-frame clones here, not all; method: immunoSEQ multiplex PCR. The sample holds over 100,000 clones, approximately 80% seen once. This sample comprised peripheral blood, obtained 60 weeks after starting pembrolizumab. The receptors derive from an adult with mismatch repair-deficient cancer.

The CDR3 region has the DNA TGTGCCAGCTCACCACTCTCCGGGGGCGGGACTCCCGGGGAGCTGTTTTTT. Its translation is CASSPLSGGGTPGELFF. The chain carries TRBV18 and TRBJ2-2, with D possibly called TRBD1 or TRBD2 (6 bases each). CDR3 length: 17 residues. In germline, CDR1 is KGHSH, CDR2 LQKENI. The germline V and J ends were trimmed by 1 base and 6 bases, with 18 bases remaining between them.

V and J are TRBV27 and TRBJ2-1; TRBD2 might be the D (6 bases). V was pared by 0 bases and J by 2 bases, with 14 bases between. The germline V gene has CDR1 MNHEY and CDR2 SMNVEV (reference sequence). The CDR3 is 17 residues long. CDR3 protein: CASSLSAAGSPYNEQFF. CDR3 DNA sequence: TGTGCCAGCAGTTTATCGGCAGCGGGTTCACCCTACAATGAGCAGTTCTTC.

The genes are TRBV11-2 and TRBJ2-2; D may match TRBD1 or TRBD2 (6 bases each). The CDR3 totals 17 residues. From germline, CDR1 is SGHAT and CDR2 FQNNGV. V lost 4 bases and J lost 1, with 16 bases in between. The CDR3: CASSSPGAHLNTGELFF. The DNA for the CDR3 is TGTGCCAGCAGCTCCCCGGGGGCACACTTGAACACCGGGGAGCTGTTTTTT.

The chain joins TRBV19 to TRBJ1-5, with TRBD1 matching 8 bases. Trimming at V came to 6 bases and at J to 3 bases, leaving 7 bases not matched to a gene. This CDR3 has 15 amino acids. The germline V gene has CDR1 LNHDA and CDR2 SQIVND (reference sequence). DNA for the CDR3: TGTGCCAGTAGAACGTTGGACAGGGACAATCAGCCCCAGCATTTT. Residues: CASRTLDRDNQPQHF.

The chain combines TRBV11-1 with TRBJ2-3; tentative D call: TRBD2 (6 bases). There are 15 residues in the CDR3. Germline V gives CDR1 SGHAT, CDR2 FQDESV (reference sequence). Trimming took 5 bases from V and 0 from J, leaving 12 bases between them. The CDR3 reads CASSNMGGSTDTQYF. The CDR3 DNA follows: TGTGCCAGCAGCAATATGGGGGGAAGCACAGATACGCAGTATTTT. Based on the CDR3 plus reference TRBV11-1 and TRBJ2-3, the full variable domain is EAEVAQSPRYKITEKSQAVAFWCDPISGHATLYWYRQILGQGPELLVQFQDESVVDDSQLPKDRFSAERLKGVDSTLKIQPAELGDSAMYLCASSNMGGSTDTQYFGPGTRLTVL.

The rearrangement uses TRBV7-9 and TRBJ2-7; a weak D match, TRBD2 (5 bases). The CDR3 spans 15 residues. The V and J ends lost 0 bases and 3 bases respectively, with 12 bases between them. Looked up from germline, CDR1 is SEHNR and CDR2 is FQNEAQ (reference sequence). CDR3 coding DNA: TGTGCCAGCAGCTTAGCTGACTCGGGGAACTACGAGCAGTACTTC. Its protein is CASSLADSGNYEQYF.

This rearrangement joins TRBV6-5 to TRBJ1-3, with a weak D call TRBD1 (6 bases). The V gene lost 5 bases and the J gene lost 0 bases, with 11 bases spanning the gap. Germline CDR1 is MNHEY and CDR2 is SVGAGI. CDR3 size: 15 residues. This CDR3 is CASSRGQSSGNTIYF. For the CDR3, the DNA is TGTGCCAGCAGTCGAGGACAGAGCTCTGGAAACACCATATATTTT.

The chain links TRBV4-3 to TRBJ2-5; perhaps D is TRBD1 or TRBD2 (6 bases each). Germline loops: CDR1 LGHNA, CDR2 YSLEER. CDR3 length: 16 amino acids. Trimming cost V 4 bases and J 5 bases, with 20 bases left between them. CDR3 bases: TGCGCCAGCAGCCTCCAACTGGGGGCGGGGTCGGAGACCCAGTACTTC. Its protein is CASSLQLGAGSETQYF.

A remark on this clone: A junction end diverges from the germline sequence, so it may reflect a read error. The chain links TRBV7-7 to TRBJ2-2; D perhaps matches TRBD2 (5 bases). This CDR3 spans 15 amino acids. CDR1 is SSHAT and CDR2 is FNYEAQ in the germline V gene (reference sequence). The CDR3 protein is CASSPGPAGPGELFF. DNA for the CDR3: TGTGCTAGCAGCCCGGGTCCGGCGGGCCCCGGGGAGCTGTTTTTT.

This CDR3 is CASSLISGGGDTQYF. DNA for the CDR3: TGTGCCAGCAGCTTAATTAGCGGGGGAGGAGATACGCAGTATTTT. V usage is TRBV7-6 and J usage is TRBJ2-3; 9 positions agree with TRBD2. This CDR3 spans 15 amino acids. CDR1 is SGHVS, CDR2 FNYEAQ, per germline. Trimming at V came to 2 bases and at J to 5 bases, leaving 5 bases not matched to a gene.

CDR3 sequence: CASSEETSGRETQYF. The CDR3, as DNA: TGTGCCAGCAGTGAAGAGACTAGCGGTCGAGAGACCCAGTACTTC. V and J are TRBV6-1 and TRBJ2-5; the match to TRBD2 covers 9 bases. Losses at the gene ends were 1 base for V and 4 bases for J; bases not matched to a gene: 4. This CDR3 is built from 15 residues. From germline, CDR1 is MNHNS and CDR2 SASEGT.

In nucleotides, the CDR3 is TGCGCCAGCAGCGTGACTAGCGGGCAAGATGAGCAGTTCTTC. Translating gives CASSVTSGQDEQFF. The rearrangement links TRBV5-1 to TRBJ2-1, with 10 bases aligning to TRBD2. J was trimmed by 8 bases and V by 4 bases; bases with no gene match: 6. This CDR3 is 14 amino acids long. Germline CDR1 is SGHRS and CDR2 is YFSETQ.

The V and J genes are TRBV9 and TRBJ2-2; 10 nucleotides align to TRBD2. V shed 3 bases, J shed 6 bases, and the junction held 14 bases outside the gene matches. The length of the CDR3 is 18 residues. CDR1 is SGDLS, CDR2 YYNGEE, per germline. The CDR3 coding sequence is TGTGCCAGCAGCGCCTCCTCGAGCGGGAGGGCCGTCGCCGGGGAGCTGTTTTTT. This sequence encodes CASSASSSGRAVAGELFF.

This chain uses TRBV19 with TRBJ1-2; D not resolved. CDR3 length: 14 residues. Deletions cut 5 bases from V and 2 bases from J, with 12 bases between. Germline CDR1 and CDR2: LNHDA and SQIVND (reference sequence). The CDR3 DNA is TGTGCCAGTAGTCAAAATACAGCCAACTATGGCTACACCTTC. Amino acid sequence: CASSQNTANYGYTF.

This chain joins TRBV2 and TRBJ1-4; tentative D call: TRBD1 (6 bases). The V gene lost 6 bases and the J gene lost 6 bases, with 17 bases spanning the gap. Germline loops: CDR1 SNHLY, CDR2 FYNNEI. The CDR3 has 15 amino acids. The CDR3 nucleotides read TGTGCCAGCAGGGACAGTGGGCGCTCGGATGAAAAACTGTTTTTT. The encoded protein is CASRDSGRSDEKLFF.

This clone was picked up one time. CDR3 in DNA: TGTGCCAGCAGTTCCGGACAGGGGACGTACTATGGCTACACCTTC. It codes for CASSSGQGTYYGYTF. The chain couples TRBV27 to TRBJ1-2; 9 nucleotides align to TRBD1. V trimming: 4 bases; J trimming: 3 bases; junction bases outside the gene matches: 6. The CDR3 contains 15 residues. The germline CDR1 and CDR2 sequences are MNHEY and SMNVEV (reference sequence).

V and J are TRBV4-2 and TRBJ1-2; D not certain. The CDR3 loop spans 16 amino acids. Per the germline V gene, CDR1 is LGHNA and CDR2 is YNFKEQ. V gave up 1 base and J gave up 4 bases, with 16 bases separating them. CDR3 in amino acids: CASSQVSVPRGYGYTF. The DNA for the CDR3 is TGTGCCAGCAGCCAAGTTTCCGTCCCACGCGGCTATGGCTACACCTTC.

This chain uses TRBV7-9 with TRBJ1-1; D call uncertain. V shed 3 bases and J shed 5 bases, with 7 bases lying between them. Germline CDR1 is SEHNR and CDR2 is FQNEAQ (reference sequence). The CDR3 extends over 12 amino acids. DNA of the CDR3: TGTGCCAGCAGCTTTACAACAACTGAAGCTTTCTTT. It yields the protein CASSFTTTEAFF.

V gene TRBV4-2 combines with J gene TRBJ1-4; D is unclear. Germline values: CDR1 LGHNA, CDR2 YNFKEQ. This CDR3 has 16 amino acids. V lost 0 bases and J lost 3, with 11 bases in between. CDR3 in DNA: TGTGCCAGCAGCCAAGACGAGGAGAACGCTAATGAAAAACTGTTTTTT. Encoded protein: CASSQDEENANEKLFF.

This clone was counted a single time. This chain connects TRBV18 to TRBJ2-7; 7 bases align to TRBD1. Germline CDR1 and CDR2: KGHSH and LQKENI. The V and J ends lost 6 bases and 4 bases, in that order; junction bases with no gene match: 9. This CDR3 is built from 14 residues. CDR3 sequence reads: CASSLERGPYEQYF. The CDR3 DNA reads TGTGCCAGCTCCCTTGAAAGGGGGCCGTACGAGCAGTACTTC. The full variable domain, completed using reference TRBV18 and TRBJ2-7, is NAGVMQNPRHLVRRRGQEARLRCSPMKGHSHVYWYRQLPEEGLKFMVYLQKENIIDESGMPKERFSAEFPKEGPSILRIQQVVRGDSAAYFCASSLERGPYEQYFGPGTRLTVT.

The rearrangement links TRBV11-3 to TRBJ2-7, with 11 bases fitting TRBD2. The V and J ends lost 1 base and 6 bases, in that order; junction bases with no gene match: 5. CDR1 and CDR2 (germline): SGHNT, YENEEA. This CDR3 contains 15 residues. In DNA form, the CDR3 reads TGTGCCAGCAGCTTAGGCCTAGCGGGAGGTCTCGAGCAGTACTTC. As protein: CASSLGLAGGLEQYF.